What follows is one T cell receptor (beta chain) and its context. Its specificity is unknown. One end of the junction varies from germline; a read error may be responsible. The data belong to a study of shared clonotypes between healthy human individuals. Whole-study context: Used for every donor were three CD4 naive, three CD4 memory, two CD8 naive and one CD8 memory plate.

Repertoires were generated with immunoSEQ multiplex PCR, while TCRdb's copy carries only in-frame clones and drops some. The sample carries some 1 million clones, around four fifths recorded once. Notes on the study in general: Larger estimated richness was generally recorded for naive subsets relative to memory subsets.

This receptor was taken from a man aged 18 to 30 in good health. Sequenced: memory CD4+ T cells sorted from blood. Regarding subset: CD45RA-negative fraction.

The CDR3 DNA reads TGTGCTAGCAGCACCGGGACAGGGGGAAATGAGCAGTTCTTC. Translation gives CASSTGTGGNEQFF. The chain combines TRBV7-7 with TRBJ2-1; TRBD1 matches 11 bases. This CDR3 spans 14 amino acids. CDR1 is SSHAT, CDR2 FNYEAQ, per germline (reference sequence).